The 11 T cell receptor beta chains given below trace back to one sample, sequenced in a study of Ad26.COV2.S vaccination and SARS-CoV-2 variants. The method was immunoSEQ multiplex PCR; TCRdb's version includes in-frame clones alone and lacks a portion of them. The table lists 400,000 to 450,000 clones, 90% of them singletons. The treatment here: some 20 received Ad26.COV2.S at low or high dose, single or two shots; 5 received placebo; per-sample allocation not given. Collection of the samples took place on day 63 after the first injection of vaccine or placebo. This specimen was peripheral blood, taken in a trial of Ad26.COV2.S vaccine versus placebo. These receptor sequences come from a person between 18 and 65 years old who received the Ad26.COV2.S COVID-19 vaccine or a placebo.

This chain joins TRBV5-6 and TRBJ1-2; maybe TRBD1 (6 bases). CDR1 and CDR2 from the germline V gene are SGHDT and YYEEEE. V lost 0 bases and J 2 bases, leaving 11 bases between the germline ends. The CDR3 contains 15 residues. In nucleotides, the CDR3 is TGTGCCAGCAGCTTGGTACAGGGTGGGAACTATGGCTACACCTTC. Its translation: CASSLVQGGNYGYTF.

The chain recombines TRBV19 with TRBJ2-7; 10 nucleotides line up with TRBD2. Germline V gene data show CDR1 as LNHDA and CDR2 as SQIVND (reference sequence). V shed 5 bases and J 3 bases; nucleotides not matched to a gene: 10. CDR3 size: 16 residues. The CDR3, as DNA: TGTGCCAGTAGTGTCGGGACTAGCGTGTTGTACTACGAGCAGTACTTC. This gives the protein CASSVGTSVLYYEQYF. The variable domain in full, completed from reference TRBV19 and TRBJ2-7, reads DGGITQSPKYLFRKEGQNVTLSCEQNLNHDAMYWYRQDPGQGLRLIYYSQIVNDFQKGDIAEGYSVSREKKESFPLTVTSAQKNPTAFYLCASSVGTSVLYYEQYFGPGTRLTVT.

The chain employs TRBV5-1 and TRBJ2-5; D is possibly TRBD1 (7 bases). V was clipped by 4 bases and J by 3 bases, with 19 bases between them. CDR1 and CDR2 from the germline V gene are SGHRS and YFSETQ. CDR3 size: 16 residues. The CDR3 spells CASSGGGTATKETQYF. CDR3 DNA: TGCGCCAGCAGCGGCGGAGGGACAGCGACTAAAGAGACCCAGTACTTC.

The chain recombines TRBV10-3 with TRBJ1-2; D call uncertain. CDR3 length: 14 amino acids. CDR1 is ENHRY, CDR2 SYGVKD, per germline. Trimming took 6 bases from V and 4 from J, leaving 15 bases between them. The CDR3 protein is CAIRLDAASYGYTF. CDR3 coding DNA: TGTGCCATCAGATTAGACGCCGCCTCCTATGGCTACACCTTC.

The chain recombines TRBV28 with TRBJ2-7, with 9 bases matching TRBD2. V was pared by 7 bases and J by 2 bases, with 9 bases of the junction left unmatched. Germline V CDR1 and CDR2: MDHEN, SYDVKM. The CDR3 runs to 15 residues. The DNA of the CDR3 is TGTGCCAGCAACTCCGTAGCGGGAGCGACCTACGAGCAGTACTTC. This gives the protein CASNSVAGATYEQYF. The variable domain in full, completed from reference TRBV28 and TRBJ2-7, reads DVKVTQSSRYLVKRTGEKVFLECVQDMDHENMFWYRQDPGLGLRLIYFSYDVKMKEKGDIPEGYSVSREKKERFSLILESASTNQTSMYLCASNSVAGATYEQYFGPGTRLTVT.

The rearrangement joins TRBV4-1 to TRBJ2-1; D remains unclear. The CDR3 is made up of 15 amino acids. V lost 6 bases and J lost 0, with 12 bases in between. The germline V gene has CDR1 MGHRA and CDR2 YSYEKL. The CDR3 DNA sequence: TGCGCCAGCAGTCACTACGCGAGCTCCTACAATGAGCAGTTCTTC. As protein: CASSHYASSYNEQFF.

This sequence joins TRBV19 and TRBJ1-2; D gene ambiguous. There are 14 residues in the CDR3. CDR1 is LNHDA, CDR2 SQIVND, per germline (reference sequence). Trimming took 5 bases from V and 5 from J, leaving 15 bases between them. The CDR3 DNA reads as TGTGCCAGTAGTCACCTCACGAAGGGATATGGCTACACCTTC. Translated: CASSHLTKGYGYTF.

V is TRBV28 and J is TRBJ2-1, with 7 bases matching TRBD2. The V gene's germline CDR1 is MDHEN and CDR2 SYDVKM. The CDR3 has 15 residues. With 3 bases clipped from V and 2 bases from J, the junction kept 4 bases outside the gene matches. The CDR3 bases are TGTGCCAGCAGTTTGATGGGGGGGGCCTACAATGAGCAGTTCTTC. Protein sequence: CASSLMGGAYNEQFF. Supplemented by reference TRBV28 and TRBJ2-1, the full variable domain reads DVKVTQSSRYLVKRTGEKVFLECVQDMDHENMFWYRQDPGLGLRLIYFSYDVKMKEKGDIPEGYSVSREKKERFSLILESASTNQTSMYLCASSLMGGAYNEQFFGPGTRLTVL.

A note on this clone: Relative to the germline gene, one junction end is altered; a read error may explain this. CDR3 region: CASSGGQNPGELFF. The CDR3 DNA reads as TGCGCCAGCAGCGGCGGACAGAACCCCGGGGAGCTGTTTTTT. V and J are TRBV5-1 and TRBJ2-2; D might be TRBD1 (6 bases). The CDR3 consists of 14 residues. CDR1 is SGHRS and CDR2 is YFSETQ in the germline V gene.

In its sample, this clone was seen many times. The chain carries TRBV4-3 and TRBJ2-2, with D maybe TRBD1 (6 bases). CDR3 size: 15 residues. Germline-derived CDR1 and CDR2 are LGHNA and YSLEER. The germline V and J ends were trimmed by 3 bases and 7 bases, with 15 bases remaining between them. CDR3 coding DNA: TGCGCCAGCAGCCAGGACACAGGGTCGGGCGGGGAGCTGTTTTTT. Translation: CASSQDTGSGGELFF.

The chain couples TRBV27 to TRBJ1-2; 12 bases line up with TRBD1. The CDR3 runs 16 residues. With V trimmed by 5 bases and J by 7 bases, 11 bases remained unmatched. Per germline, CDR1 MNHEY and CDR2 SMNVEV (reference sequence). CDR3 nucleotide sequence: TGTGCCAGCAGTCCCGGGACAGGGGGCGCCTTGGGTGGCTACACCTTC. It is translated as CASSPGTGGALGGYTF.